The 19 T cell receptor gamma chains given below trace back to one sample, sequenced in a study of γδ T cells in repeated Plasmodium falciparum infection. TCRdb re-called the multiplex PCR reads using CATT. The data hold around 14,000 gamma-chain clones, with around 1.6% observed a single time. Bulk repertoires came from Vgamma9/Vdelta2+ or Vdelta2-negative gammadelta T cells flow-sorted from PBMC. The sample was gamma-delta T cells from blood. These TCRs come from a pool of human donors (malaria-infected and uninfected, not separated).

This clone was seen at least ten times. The protein recorded in TCRdb matches a much larger clone and deviates from this DNA's translation at residue 5, suggesting a read error; the protein here is obtained by translating the DNA. The chain uses TRGV9 and TRGJ1 or TRGJ2. The CDR3 covers 11 residues. V trimming: 4 bases; J trimming: 11 bases; junction bases outside the gene matches: 8. Germline CDR1 is GITISATS and CDR2 is ISYDGTV (reference sequence). For the CDR3, the DNA is TGTGCCTTGTGGGATGTGCATGAGAAACTCTTT. It codes for CALWDVHEKLF.

Details on this clone: A far larger clone differs by one base, so this is likely a read error. This same CDR3 is encoded by further DNA sequences in the sample. The V call is TRGV9, the J call TRGJ1 or TRGJ2. The J gene was missing in TCRdb and was found by matching the end of the DNA to germline. The germline CDR1 and CDR2 sequences are GITISATS and ISYDGTV (reference sequence). The CDR3 spans 13 residues. CDR3 sequence reads: CALWGPYYYKKLF. Here the CDR3 DNA reads TGTGCCTTATGGGGACCCTATTATTATAAGAAACTCTTT.

In this sample, this clone turned up many times. TCRdb has a much larger clone's protein, which differs at residue 10 from the translation of this DNA, likely because of a read error; what is shown is the protein translated from the DNA. The chain links TRGV9 to TRGJP. The J gene, not given by TCRdb, was assigned here from a germline match of the nucleotide sequence. CDR1 is GITISATS, CDR2 ISYDGTV, per germline (reference sequence). The CDR3 loop spans 17 amino acids. The CDR3 nucleotides read TGTGCCTTGTGGGAGGTGAATAAAGAGTCGGGCAAAAAAATCAAGGTATTT. Translating it yields CALWEVNKESGKKIKVF.

This clone was picked up many times. The translation of this DNA and the TCRdb protein of a much larger clone differ at residue 8, probably owing to a read error; the protein shown here is translated from the DNA. The CDR3: CALWEVTGLGKKIKVF. DNA for the CDR3: TGTGCCTTGTGGGAGGTTACGGGGTTGGGCAAAAAAATCAAGGTATTT. This chain joins TRGV9 and TRGJP. No J gene was available from TCRdb, and it was assigned here by a germline match of the DNA. The V gene's germline CDR1 is GITISATS and CDR2 ISYDGTV (reference sequence). Trimming removed 1 base from V and 9 bases from J; junction bases left unmatched: 6. This CDR3 contains 16 residues.

This clone was counted a few times. TCRdb's entry gives the protein of a much larger clone, which mismatches this DNA's translation at residue 3, likely from a read error; the protein reported here is translated from the DNA. The genes are TRGV4 and TRGJ1 or TRGJ2. The CDR3 contains 13 residues. The germline gives CDR1 EGSTGY, CDR2 YDSYTSSV. The CDR3 protein is CAPWDAPVTKKLF. CDR3 nucleotide sequence: TGTGCCCCCTGGGATGCGCCTGTAACGAAGAAACTCTTT.

This clone showed up many times. TCRdb assigns this DNA the protein of a much larger clone, which departs from its translation at residue 9; this likely reflects a read error, and the protein shown comes from translating the DNA. The rearrangement uses TRGV9 and TRGJ1 or TRGJ2. TCRdb leaves out the J gene; it was filled in here by matching the DNA to germline. This CDR3 has 14 amino acids. V shed 0 bases and J 7 bases; nucleotides not matched to a gene: 9. Looked up from germline, CDR1 is GITISATS and CDR2 is ISYDGTV (reference sequence). CDR3 residues: CALWEVPRDYKKLF. CDR3 nucleotides: TGTGCCTTGTGGGAGGTGCCCAGGGACTATAAGAAACTCTTT.

About this clone itself: TCRdb's entry gives the protein of a much larger clone, which mismatches this DNA's translation at residue 4, likely from a read error; the protein reported here is translated from the DNA. Other DNA sequences in the same sample also yield this CDR3. There is no J gene call, but TRGV9 is given as the V gene. CDR3 length: 29 amino acids. The germline V gene has CDR1 GITISATS and CDR2 ISYDGTV (reference sequence). Here the CDR3 reads CALREVQKVGLAVEQHWLSQVSIGRIQHF. In DNA form, the CDR3 reads TGTGCCTTGAGGGAGGTGCAGAAGGTGGGATTGGCAGTGGAACAACACTGGTTGTCACAGGTAAGTATCGGAAGAATACAACATTTC.

This clone was picked up many times. The likely explanation is a read error, given a far larger clone one base away. The identical CDR3 is also encoded by other nucleotide sequences in the sample. The chain couples TRGV9 to TRGJP. The J gene was missing in TCRdb and was found by matching the end of the DNA to germline. This CDR3 has 17 amino acids. The germline V gene has CDR1 GITISATS and CDR2 ISYDGTV (reference sequence). The CDR3 here is CALWEVRGELGKKIKVF. CDR3 in DNA: TGTGCCCTGTGGGAGGTGAGGGGAGAGTTGGGCAAAAAAATCAAGGTATTT.

This clone was detected ten times or more. The TCRdb record carries a much larger clone's protein, which differs from this DNA's translation at residue 12; a read error is the likely cause, and the protein listed here is the DNA translation. The rearrangement uses TRGV9 and TRGJP. The J gene was missing in TCRdb and was found by matching the end of the DNA to germline. This CDR3 contains 17 residues. Germline CDR1 reads GITISATS; CDR2 reads ISYDGTV (reference sequence). CDR3 bases: TGTGCCTTGTGGGAGGTCCATAAAGAGTTGGGCGAAAAAATCAAGGTATTT. This encodes CALWEVHKELGEKIKVF.

This clone was counted many times. The amino acid sequence in TCRdb belongs to a much larger clone and departs from this DNA's translation at residue 15, likely a sequencing read error; the sequence shown is translated from the DNA. The V gene corresponds to TRGV9; no J gene was called. CDR1 is GITISATS and CDR2 is ISYDGTV in the germline V gene (reference sequence). This CDR3 is built from 17 residues. CDR3 nucleotide sequence: TGTGCCTTGTGGGAGGTCCATAAAGAGTTGGGCAAAAAAATCGAGGTATTT. Translation: CALWEVHKELGKKIEVF.

Only a few counts were recorded for this clone. The TCRdb protein, from a much larger clone, departs from this DNA's translation at residue 10, likely by read error; the protein shown derives from the DNA. CDR3 sequence: CALWDPFYYRKLF. DNA for the CDR3: TGTGCCTTGTGGGATCCTTTTTATTATAGGAAACTCTTT. The chain couples TRGV9 to TRGJ1 or TRGJ2. TCRdb leaves out the J gene; it was filled in here by matching the DNA to germline. The CDR3 sequence is 13 residues long. Germline loops: CDR1 GITISATS, CDR2 ISYDGTV (reference sequence).

This clone was seen more than once but under ten times. This likely came from a read error, as a far larger clone is one base away. The same CDR3 can be traced to other DNA sequences in this sample. The chain employs TRGV2 and TRGJ1 or TRGJ2. The J gene is not listed in TCRdb, so it was assigned here from a DNA match to germline. The CDR3 runs to 13 residues. The germline CDR1 and CDR2 sequences are EGSNGY and YDSYNSKV. V lost 0 bases, J lost 10 bases, and 9 bases stayed unmatched. The CDR3 DNA reads as TGTGCCACCTGGGACGGGCCTCGCCACAAGAAACTCTTT. Translation gives CATWDGPRHKKLF.

This clone was seen many times. Since a far larger clone is one base different, this is likely a read error. Other DNA sequences of this sample code for an identical CDR3. As DNA, the CDR3 is TGTGCCTTGTGGGAGGCGGGACGAGAGCTGGGCAAAAAAATCAAGGTATTT. Protein: CALWEAGRELGKKIKVF. V is TRGV9 and J is TRGJP. Since TCRdb gives no J gene, matching the DNA to germline was used here to assign it. Germline-derived CDR1 and CDR2 are GITISATS and ISYDGTV (reference sequence). The CDR3 spans 17 residues.

This clone was picked up a small number of times. The translation of this DNA and the TCRdb protein of a much larger clone differ at residue 6, probably owing to a read error; the protein shown here is translated from the DNA. The chain joins TRGV9 to TRGJP. TCRdb does not report a J gene; here it was assigned by matching the DNA to germline references. Germline values: CDR1 GITISATS, CDR2 ISYDGTV (reference sequence). Trimming took 3 bases from V and 3 from J; bases not matched to a gene: 11. The CDR3 is made up of 19 amino acids. CDR3 loop: CALWEMEFSQELGKKIKVF. Here the CDR3 DNA reads TGTGCCTTGTGGGAGATGGAATTCTCGCAAGAGTTGGGCAAAAAAATCAAGGTATTT.

This clone has a count of ten or more. A read error may be the cause here, since a much bigger clone is one base away. This rearrangement joins TRGV9 to TRGJP2. CDR3 length: 13 residues. CDR1 GITISATS and CDR2 ISYDGTV come from the germline V gene (reference sequence). The CDR3 DNA follows: TGTGCCTTGTGGGAGGGGAGTGATAGGATCAAGACGTTT. Translating it yields CALWEGSDRIKTF.

This clone has more than one count but fewer than ten. The protein TCRdb gives is from a much larger clone and does not agree with this DNA's translation at residue 3, likely a read error; the protein shown here comes from the DNA. CDR3 DNA sequence: TGTGCCGCCTGGGATAGTCGTTATAAGAAACTCTTT. Translating gives CAAWDSRYKKLF. This chain connects TRGV8 to TRGJ1 or TRGJ2. In the absence of a J gene in TCRdb, the DNA was matched to germline to assign it here. The CDR3 length is 12 residues. Germline V gene sequence: CDR1 VENAVY, CDR2 YDSYNSRV.

This clone was detected a few times. The TCRdb protein, from a much larger clone, departs from this DNA's translation at residue 5, likely by read error; the protein shown derives from the DNA. V and J are TRGV9 and TRGJ1 or TRGJ2. Since TCRdb gives no J gene, matching the DNA to germline was used here to assign it. CDR3 size: 18 residues. Germline V CDR1 and CDR2: GITISATS, ISYDGTV (reference sequence). The CDR3 here is CALWKVQSYNSNYYKKLF. CDR3 nucleotides: TGTGCCTTGTGGAAGGTGCAGTCCTACAATTCGAATTATTATAAGAAACTCTTT.

Details on this clone: It differs at one base from a far larger clone, so likely a read error. The same CDR3 is also encoded by other DNA sequences in this sample. V usage is TRGV8 and J usage is TRGJP2. The CDR3 extends over 24 amino acids. CDR1 and CDR2 (germline): VENAVY, YDSYNSRV. The V gene end was trimmed by 1 base and the J gene end by 5 bases; junction bases not matched to a gene: 34. The CDR3 DNA follows: TGTGCCACCTGGGATAGAAGGATTATTAAGAATCGGCTAGACTCCCTCTGGAGTGATTGGATCAAGACGTTT. Translating gives CATWDRRIIKNRLDSLWSDWIKTF.

This clone has only a few counts. TCRdb shows a much larger clone's protein in place of this DNA's translation, and the two differ at residue 8, likely through a read error; the protein shown is translated from the DNA. This rearrangement joins TRGV9 to TRGJ1 or TRGJ2. The J gene, left out of TCRdb, was set here by checking the DNA against germline. The CDR3 spans 13 residues. Germline CDR1 is GITISATS and CDR2 is ISYDGTV (reference sequence). The ends lost 2 bases at V and 6 bases at J; junction bases unmatched: 7. This CDR3 is CALWEGHCYKKLF. The CDR3 DNA reads TGTGCCTTGTGGGAGGGTCATTGTTATAAGAAACTCTTT.